This T cell receptor beta chain comes out of a study of beta chain features in type 1 diabetes. Study results and caveats: The study found that naive, central memory and Treg TCRB repertoires appeared more similar in patients than in healthy donors. There was a moderate but significant shortening of TCRB CDR3s in all four CD4+ subsets of Type 1 diabetes patients.

Points on this clone: Its cognate antigen is unknown.

Unmatched junction bases numbered 11, after V lost 4 bases and J lost 2 bases. Germline CDR1 SGHRS, CDR2 YFSETQ. The length of the CDR3 is 16 residues. The investigators reverse transcribed all of the isolated RNA, so they sequenced expressed TCRB transcripts. Clones were read by immunoSEQ multiplex PCR, and TCRdb kept only the in-frame ones, dropping some. The data contain more than 150,000 clones, approximately 13% of them singletons. The sequence derives from a woman aged 18-35 years in good health. The sample was central memory CD4+ T cells from blood. The chain uses TRBV5-1 and TRBJ2-7, with 8 positions matching TRBD2. The CDR3 DNA reads TGCGCCAGCAGCCCTTATAGCGGGATGGTGACCTACGAGCAGTACTTC. Translation gives CASSPYSGMVTYEQYF.